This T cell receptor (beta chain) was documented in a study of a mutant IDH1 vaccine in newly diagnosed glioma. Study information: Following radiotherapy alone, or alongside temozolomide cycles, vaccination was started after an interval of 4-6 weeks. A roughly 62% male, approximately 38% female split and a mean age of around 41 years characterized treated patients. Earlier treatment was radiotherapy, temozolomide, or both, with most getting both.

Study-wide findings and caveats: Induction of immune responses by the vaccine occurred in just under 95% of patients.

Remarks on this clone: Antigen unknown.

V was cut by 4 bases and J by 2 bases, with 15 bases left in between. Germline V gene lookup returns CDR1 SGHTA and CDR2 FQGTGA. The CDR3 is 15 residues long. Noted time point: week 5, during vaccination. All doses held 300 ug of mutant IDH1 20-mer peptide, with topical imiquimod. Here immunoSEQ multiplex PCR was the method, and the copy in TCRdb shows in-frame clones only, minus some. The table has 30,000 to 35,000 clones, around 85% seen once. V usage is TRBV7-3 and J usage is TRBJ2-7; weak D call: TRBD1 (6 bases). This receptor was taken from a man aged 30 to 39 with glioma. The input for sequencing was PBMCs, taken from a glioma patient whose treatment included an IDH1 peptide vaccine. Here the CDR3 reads CASSSTGLVAYEQYF. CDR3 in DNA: TGTGCCAGCAGCTCTACAGGGCTAGTGGCCTACGAGCAGTACTTC. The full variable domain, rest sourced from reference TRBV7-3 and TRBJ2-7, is GAGVSQTPSNKVTEKGKYVELRCDPISGHTALYWYRQSLGQGPEFLIYFQGTGAADDSGLPNDRFFAVRPEGSVSTLKIQRTERGDSAVYLCASSSTGLVAYEQYFGPGTRLTVT.